The 10 T cell receptor beta chains below come from one sample, sequenced in a study of blood T cells in healthy people across ages. A sample-barcoded 5' primer and a J-beta primer mix were used in a second PCR of roughly 6 to 11 cycles. A single record per CDR3 protein comes from TCRdb applying MiXCR to the 5' RACE reads. The sample includes over a million distinct CDR3 sequences, 35% to 55% of them seen just once. Material for sequencing was blood. The receptor source for this set is a woman in her fifties or sixties in good health.

V and J are TRBV20-1 and TRBJ2-6; weak D call: TRBD2 (6 bases). The V and J ends lost 1 base and 1 base respectively, with 11 bases between them. This CDR3 contains 16 residues. Per the germline V gene, CDR1 is DFQATT and CDR2 is SNEGSKA (reference sequence). CDR3 in DNA: TGCAGTGCTAGAGCCCAGGGAGGATCTGGGGCCAACGTCCTGACTTTC. This gives the protein CSARAQGGSGANVLTF.

The chain recombines TRBV9 with TRBJ2-4, with D uncertain. The J call is uncertain, as TRBJ2-7 better fits the DNA end. Germline lookup yields CDR1 SGDLS and CDR2 YYNGEE. The CDR3 is made up of 14 amino acids. The CDR3: CASSVRSVSYEQYF. The CDR3, as DNA: TGTGCCAGCAGCGTCAGGAGCGTGAGCTACGAGCAGTACTTC.

This chain connects TRBV7-9 to TRBJ2-1; no reliable D call. The length of the CDR3 is 14 residues. CDR1 and CDR2 from the germline V gene are SEHNR and FQNEAQ (reference sequence). V was pared by 2 bases and J by 3 bases, with 8 bases between. The CDR3 loop reads CASSLTNGYNEQFF. CDR3 DNA sequence: TGTGCCAGCAGCTTAACTAACGGCTACAATGAGCAGTTCTTC.

The chain recombines TRBV6-1 with TRBJ2-3; the match to TRBD2 covers 11 bases. This CDR3 is built from 17 residues. The germline CDR1 and CDR2 sequences are MNHNS and SASEGT. Unmatched junction bases numbered 13, after V lost 6 bases and J lost 5 bases. The CDR3 DNA reads TGTGCCAGCAGCCCCATGACTAGCGGGACTGGCAGAGATACGCAGTATTTT. This codes for CASSPMTSGTGRDTQYF.

The J gene is TRBJ2-3, the V gene TRBV11-2; perhaps TRBD1 as D (5 bases). Germline V lookup: CDR1 SGHAT, CDR2 FQNNGV. Trimming removed 7 bases at V and 1 base at J, with 21 bases between. The CDR3 is 17 residues long. The CDR3 protein is CASKYLQGLWGTDTQYF. The CDR3 bases are TGTGCCAGCAAATACCTGCAGGGTTTGTGGGGCACAGATACGCAGTATTTT. Full variable domain (rest looked up from reference TRBV11-2 and TRBJ2-3): EAGVAQSPRYKIIEKRQSVAFWCNPISGHATLYWYQQILGQGPKLLIQFQNNGVVDDSQLPKDRFSAERLKGVDSTLKIQPAKLEDSAVYLCASKYLQGLWGTDTQYFGPGTRLTVL.

This clonotype showed up many times. The rearrangement links TRBV10-3 to TRBJ2-7; 7 positions agree with TRBD1. J was trimmed by 2 bases and V by 8 bases; bases with no gene match: 6. This CDR3 spans 13 amino acids. Germline assignment: CDR1 ENHRY and CDR2 SYGVKD. This chain's CDR3 is CAIGRDSPYEQYF. The DNA of the CDR3 is TGTGCCATCGGCCGGGACAGCCCCTACGAGCAGTACTTC.

The chain couples TRBV20-1 to TRBJ1-6, with D hard to call. Germline CDR1 is DFQATT and CDR2 is SNEGSKA (reference sequence). This CDR3 spans 13 amino acids. V gave up 1 base and J gave up 6 bases, with 7 bases separating them. CDR3 sequence (DNA): TGCAGTGCTAGAGGGGCCGCTAATTCACCCCTCCACTTT. The encoded protein is CSARGAANSPLHF.

This clonotype was found a few times. V usage is TRBV12-3 or TRBV12-4 and J usage is TRBJ1-4; D possibly corresponds to TRBD1 (5 bases). The CDR3 contains 14 residues. V was pared by 2 bases and J by 7 bases, with 11 bases between. The CDR3 nucleotides read TGTGCCAGCAGTTTAATGGGGCCAGGTGAAAAACTGTTTTTT. Translating it yields CASSLMGPGEKLFF.

This clonotype occurred a few times. V and J are TRBV13 and TRBJ2-1; TRBD2 aligns across 8 bases. Trimming at V came to 1 base and at J to 6 bases, leaving 17 bases not matched to a gene. CDR1 is PRHDT, CDR2 FYEKMQ, per germline (reference sequence). This CDR3 comprises 19 residues. CDR3 nucleotides: TGTGCCAGCAGCTTAGCCCTCCCAGCGGGAGCATTTCTGAGCAATGAGCAGTTCTTC. It specifies CASSLALPAGAFLSNEQFF.

This clonotype came up a few times. The V gene is TRBV20-1, the J gene TRBJ2-4, with a possible D match to TRBD1 (5 bases). The CDR3 is made up of 15 amino acids. Germline CDR1 is DFQATT and CDR2 is SNEGSKA (reference sequence). The V gene lost 6 bases and the J gene lost 0 bases, with 15 bases spanning the gap. CDR3 sequence reads: CSATTGLLAKNIQYF. The CDR3 DNA reads TGCAGTGCAACCACAGGCCTCCTAGCCAAAAACATTCAGTACTTC.